Below, 14 T cell receptor beta chains from the same sample are listed, as sequenced in a study of identical twins. TCRdb used MiXCR to reprocess the 5' RACE reads, holding one entry per CDR3 protein. This table has a few hundred thousand distinct CDR3 sequences, about 18% appearing once. Sequences were obtained from naive T cells sorted from blood. Receptors originate from a man aged 45-60 years in good health.

DNA for the CDR3: TGCGCCAGCAGCTTCGGGACAGGGACCTCCTATAATTCACCCCTCCACTTT. Translated, it gives CASSFGTGTSYNSPLHF. This chain uses TRBV5-1 with TRBJ1-6; the match to TRBD1 covers 9 bases. The CDR3 runs to 17 residues. The ends lost 2 bases at V and 0 bases at J; junction bases unmatched: 3. Looked up from germline, CDR1 is SGHRS and CDR2 is YFSETQ.

A few counts support this clonotype. The chain couples TRBV4-1 to TRBJ1-1; possible D gene TRBD1, 6 bases. This CDR3 spans 15 amino acids. V was shortened by 4 bases and J by 0 bases, with 12 bases between the two germline ends. The germline gives CDR1 MGHRA, CDR2 YSYEKL. The CDR3 loop is CASSLSGTMNTEAFF. CDR3 DNA sequence: TGCGCCAGCAGCCTTTCCGGGACAATGAACACTGAAGCTTTCTTT.

The V gene is TRBV28, the J gene TRBJ2-7; 11 nucleotides agree with TRBD2. With V trimmed by 2 bases and J by 2 bases, 5 bases remained unmatched. Germline loops: CDR1 MDHEN, CDR2 SYDVKM. CDR3 length: 16 amino acids. The CDR3 DNA is TGTGCCAGCAGTTTACCTACGACTAGCGGGGCCTACGAGCAGTACTTC. It is translated as CASSLPTTSGAYEQYF.

Ten or more counts support this clonotype. The chain joins TRBV5-1 to TRBJ2-7; D remains unclear. The germline V gene has CDR1 SGHRS and CDR2 YFSETQ. Deletions cut 4 bases from V and 2 bases from J, with 1 base between. The CDR3 loop spans 10 amino acids. CDR3 region: CASSPYEQYF. For the CDR3, the DNA is TGCGCCAGCAGCCCCTACGAGCAGTACTTC.

This clonotype was counted between two and nine times. This chain joins TRBV6-6 and TRBJ2-1, with D perhaps TRBD1 (6 bases). Trimming removed 5 bases from V and 4 bases from J, with 9 bases in between. Per germline, CDR1 MNHNY and CDR2 SVGAGI (reference sequence). The CDR3 runs to 13 residues. The CDR3 bases are TGTGCCAGCAGTGACGACAGGTACAATGAGCAGTTCTTC. Protein product: CASSDDRYNEQFF.

In its sample, this clonotype was seen many times. The chain employs TRBV7-2 and TRBJ2-2; 10 bases fit TRBD2. V trimming: 5 bases; J trimming: 6 bases; junction bases outside the gene matches: 6. Germline loops: CDR1 SGHTA, CDR2 FQGNSA. This CDR3 contains 15 residues. DNA of the CDR3: TGTGCCAGCAGCCTACGGACTAGCGGTGCCGGGGAGCTGTTTTTT. Amino acids: CASSLRTSGAGELFF.

The CDR3 is CASSFSLAGAPTSSYNEQFF. The CDR3 nucleotides are TGTGCCAGCAGCTTCAGTCTAGCGGGAGCTCCGACGAGTTCCTACAATGAGCAGTTCTTC. This chain connects TRBV11-2 to TRBJ2-1, with 10 nucleotides matching TRBD2. Looked up from germline, CDR1 is SGHAT and CDR2 is FQNNGV. CDR3 length: 20 residues. V dropped 3 bases and J dropped 1; count of bases not matched to a gene: 15.

This clonotype was counted between two and nine times. The genes are TRBV15 and TRBJ2-5, with TRBD1 matching 8 bases. The CDR3 runs 14 residues. The V and J ends lost 4 bases and 3 bases, in that order; junction bases with no gene match: 4. The germline V gene has CDR1 LNHNV and CDR2 YYDKDF (reference sequence). CDR3 nucleotides: TGTGCCACCAGCATCAGACAGGGGAAAGAGACCCAGTACTTC. Protein product: CATSIRQGKETQYF.

This clonotype appeared a few times. The chain combines TRBV20-1 with TRBJ2-1; a possible D gene is TRBD2 (6 bases). V lost 6 bases to trimming and J lost 0 bases, with 21 bases between them. CDR3 length equals 17 residues. Germline CDR1 reads DFQATT; CDR2 reads SNEGSKA (reference sequence). CDR3 residues: CSAKRVVAETSYNEQFF. In DNA, the CDR3 is TGCAGTGCAAAGAGAGTGGTAGCGGAGACCTCCTACAATGAGCAGTTCTTC.

This clonotype was detected ten times or more. The chain recombines TRBV20-1 with TRBJ1-5; D remains ambiguous. The germline V and J ends were trimmed by 5 bases and 0 bases, with 26 bases remaining between them. This CDR3 contains 19 residues. Germline V gene data show CDR1 as DFQATT and CDR2 as SNEGSKA (reference sequence). This chain's CDR3 is CSARRTQSTGPYSNQPQHF. CDR3 nucleotide sequence: TGCAGTGCTCGGCGGACTCAGTCCACTGGTCCCTATAGCAATCAGCCCCAGCATTTT.

The gene calls are TRBV28 and TRBJ1-5, with D possibly being TRBD1 (5 bases). The germline V gene has CDR1 MDHEN and CDR2 SYDVKM. The CDR3 consists of 12 residues. V was pared by 7 bases and J by 6 bases, with 10 bases between. For the CDR3, the DNA is TGTGCCAGCACGAGGGGTAGTCAGCCCCAGCATTTT. Translated, it gives CASTRGSQPQHF.

A few counts support this clonotype. The gene calls are TRBV11-2 and TRBJ2-1, with D possibly TRBD2 on 6 matching bases. CDR3 size: 12 residues. CDR1 and CDR2 from the germline V gene are SGHAT and FQNNGV. The ends were cut back, 5 bases at V and 13 bases at J, with 15 bases in the middle. This chain's CDR3 is CASSPPLGGQFF. The CDR3 DNA is TGTGCCAGCAGCCCCCCCTTGGGGGGTCAGTTCTTC. The variable domain in full, completed from reference TRBV11-2 and TRBJ2-1, reads EAGVAQSPRYKIIEKRQSVAFWCNPISGHATLYWYQQILGQGPKLLIQFQNNGVVDDSQLPKDRFSAERLKGVDSTLKIQPAKLEDSAVYLCASSPPLGGQFFGPGTRLTVL.

This clonotype came up a few times. The chain joins TRBV6-2 or TRBV6-3 to TRBJ2-1, with 9 positions matching TRBD2. V dropped 4 bases and J dropped 7; count of bases not matched to a gene: 5. This CDR3 is built from 14 residues. Germline loops: CDR1 MNHEY, CDR2 SVGEGT. The CDR3 nucleotides read TGTGCCAGCAGTTTGGTAGCGGGAGCTAATGAGCAGTTCTTC. Its translation: CASSLVAGANEQFF.

Ten or more counts support this clonotype. The chain couples TRBV10-2 to TRBJ2-7; TRBD1 is a possible D gene (6 bases). This CDR3 has 14 amino acids. V lost 8 bases and J lost 2, with 16 bases in between. CDR1 is WSHSY, CDR2 SAAADI, per germline. The DNA of the CDR3 is TGCGCCAGCGGGGTACAGGGCTTGGCCTACGAGCAGTACTTC. It codes for CASGVQGLAYEQYF.